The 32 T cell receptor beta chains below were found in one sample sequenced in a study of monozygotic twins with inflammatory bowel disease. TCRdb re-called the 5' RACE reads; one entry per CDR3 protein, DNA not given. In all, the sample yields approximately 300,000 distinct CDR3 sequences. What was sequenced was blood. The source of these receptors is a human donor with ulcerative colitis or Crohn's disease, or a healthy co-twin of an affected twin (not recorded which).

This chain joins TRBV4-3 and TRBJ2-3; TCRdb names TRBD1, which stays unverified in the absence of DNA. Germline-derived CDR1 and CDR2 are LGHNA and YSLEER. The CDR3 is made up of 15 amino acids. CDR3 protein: CASSGGTRSTDTQYF.

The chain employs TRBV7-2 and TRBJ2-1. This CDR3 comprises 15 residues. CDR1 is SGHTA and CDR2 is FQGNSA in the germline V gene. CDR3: CASSLGPRNYNEQFF.

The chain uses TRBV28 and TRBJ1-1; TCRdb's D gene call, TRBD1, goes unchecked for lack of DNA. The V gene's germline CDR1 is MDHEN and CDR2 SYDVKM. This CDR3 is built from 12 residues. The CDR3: CASRTGGTEAFF.

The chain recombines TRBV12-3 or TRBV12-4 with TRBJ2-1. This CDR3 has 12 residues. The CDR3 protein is CASSRIEREQFF.

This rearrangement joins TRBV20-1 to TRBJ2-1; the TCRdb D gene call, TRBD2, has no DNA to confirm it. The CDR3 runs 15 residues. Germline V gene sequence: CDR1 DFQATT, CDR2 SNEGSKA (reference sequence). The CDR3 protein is CSARDLRGHYNEQFF.

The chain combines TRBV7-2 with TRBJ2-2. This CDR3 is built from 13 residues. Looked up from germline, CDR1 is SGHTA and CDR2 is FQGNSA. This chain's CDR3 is CASRLRHTGELFF.

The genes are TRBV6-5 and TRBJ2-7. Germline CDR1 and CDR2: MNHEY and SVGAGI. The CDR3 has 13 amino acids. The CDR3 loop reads CASSYQFSYEQYF.

CDR3: CASSQDAGRETQYF. The chain has TRBV4-1 and TRBJ2-5; checking the TCRdb D call of TRBD1 is not possible without DNA. Germline-derived CDR1 and CDR2 are MGHRA and YSYEKL. The CDR3 contains 14 residues.

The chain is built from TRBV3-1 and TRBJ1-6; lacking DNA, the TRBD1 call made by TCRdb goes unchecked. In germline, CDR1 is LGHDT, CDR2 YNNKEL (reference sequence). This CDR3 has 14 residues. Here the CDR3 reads CASSGWQGNSPLHF. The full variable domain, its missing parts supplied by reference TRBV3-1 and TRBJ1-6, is DTAVSQTPKYLVTQMGNDKSIKCEQNLGHDTMYWYKQDSKKFLKIMFSYNNKELIINETVPNRFSPKSPDKAHLNLHINSLELGDSAVYFCASSGWQGNSPLHFGNGTRLTVT.

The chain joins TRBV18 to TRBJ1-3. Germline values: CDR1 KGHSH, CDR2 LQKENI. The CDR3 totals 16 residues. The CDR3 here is CASSPISDSSGNTIYF.

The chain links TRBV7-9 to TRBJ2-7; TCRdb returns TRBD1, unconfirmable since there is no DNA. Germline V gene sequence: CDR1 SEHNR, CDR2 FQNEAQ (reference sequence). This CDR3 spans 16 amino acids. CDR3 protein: CASSLGPSDSSYEQYF.

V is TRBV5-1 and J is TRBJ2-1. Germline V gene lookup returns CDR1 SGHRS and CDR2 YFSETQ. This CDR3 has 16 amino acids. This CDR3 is CASQPVPISSYNEQFF.

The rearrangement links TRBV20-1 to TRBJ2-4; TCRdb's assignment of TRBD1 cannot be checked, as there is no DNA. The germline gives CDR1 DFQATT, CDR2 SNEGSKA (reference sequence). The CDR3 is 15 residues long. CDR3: CSAFEQGLAKNIQYF.

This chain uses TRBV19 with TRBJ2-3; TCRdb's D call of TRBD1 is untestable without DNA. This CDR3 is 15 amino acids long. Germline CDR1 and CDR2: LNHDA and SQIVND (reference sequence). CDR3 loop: CASKTGARHTDTQYF.

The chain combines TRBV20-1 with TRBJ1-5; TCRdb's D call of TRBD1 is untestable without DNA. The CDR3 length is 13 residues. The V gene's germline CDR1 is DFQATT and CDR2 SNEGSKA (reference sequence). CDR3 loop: CSVAGFANQPQHF.

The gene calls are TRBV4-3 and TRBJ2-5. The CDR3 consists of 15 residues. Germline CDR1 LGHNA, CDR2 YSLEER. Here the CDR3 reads CASSQVVRPGLTQYF.

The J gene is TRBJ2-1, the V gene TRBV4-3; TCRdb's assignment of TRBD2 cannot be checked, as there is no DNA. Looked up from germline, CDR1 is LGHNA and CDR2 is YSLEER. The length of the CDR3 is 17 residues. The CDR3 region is CASSQEGGLVSYNDQFF.

CDR3 sequence reads: CASRSDRASTDTQYF. The chain combines TRBV10-1 with TRBJ2-3. The germline V gene has CDR1 WNHNN and CDR2 SYGVQD (reference sequence). The CDR3 loop spans 15 amino acids.

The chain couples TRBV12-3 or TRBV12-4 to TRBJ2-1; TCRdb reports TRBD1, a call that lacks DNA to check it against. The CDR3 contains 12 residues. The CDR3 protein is CAIQDRKNEQFF.

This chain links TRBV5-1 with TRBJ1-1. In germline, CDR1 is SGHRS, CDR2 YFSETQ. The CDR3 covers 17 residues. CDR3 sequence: CASSLERTEAVGSEAFF.

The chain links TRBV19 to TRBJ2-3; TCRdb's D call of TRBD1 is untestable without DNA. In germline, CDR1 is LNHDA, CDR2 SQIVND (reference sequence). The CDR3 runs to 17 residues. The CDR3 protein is CASSIGGQPNSADTQYF.

Here the CDR3 reads CASSPARQQFF. The chain carries TRBV7-2 and TRBJ2-1; as DNA is missing, the TRBD2 call by TCRdb cannot be tested. This CDR3 spans 11 amino acids. Per the germline V gene, CDR1 is SGHTA and CDR2 is FQGNSA.

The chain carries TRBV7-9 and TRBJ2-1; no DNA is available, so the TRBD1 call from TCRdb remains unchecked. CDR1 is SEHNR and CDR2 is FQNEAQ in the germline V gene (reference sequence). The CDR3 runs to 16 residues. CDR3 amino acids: CASSLWNSPSYNEQFF.

The CDR3 is CASSPYSWYEQYF. This chain links TRBV7-2 with TRBJ2-7. Germline-derived CDR1 and CDR2 are SGHTA and FQGNSA. This CDR3 spans 13 amino acids.

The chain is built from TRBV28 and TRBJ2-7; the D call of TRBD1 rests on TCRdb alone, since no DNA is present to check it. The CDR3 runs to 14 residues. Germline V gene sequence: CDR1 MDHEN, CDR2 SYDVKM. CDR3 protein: CASSRRAIGYEQYF.

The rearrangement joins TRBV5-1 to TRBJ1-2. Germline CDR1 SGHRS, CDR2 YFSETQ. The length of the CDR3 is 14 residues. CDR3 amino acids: CASSSGRGNYGYTF.

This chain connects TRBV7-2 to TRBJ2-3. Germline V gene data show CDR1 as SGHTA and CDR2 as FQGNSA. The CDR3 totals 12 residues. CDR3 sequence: CASSPSVGTQYF.

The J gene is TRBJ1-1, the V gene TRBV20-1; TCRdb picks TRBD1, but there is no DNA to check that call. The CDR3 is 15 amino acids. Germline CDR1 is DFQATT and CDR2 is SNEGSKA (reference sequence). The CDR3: CSARAPGQGKTEAFF.

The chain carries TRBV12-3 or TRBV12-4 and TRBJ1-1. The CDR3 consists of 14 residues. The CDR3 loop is CASSLQFGGTEAFF.

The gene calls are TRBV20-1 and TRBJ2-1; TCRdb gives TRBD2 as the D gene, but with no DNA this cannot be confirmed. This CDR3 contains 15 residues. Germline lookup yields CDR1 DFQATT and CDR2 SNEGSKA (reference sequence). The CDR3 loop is CSANHGTSPPGEQFF.

The chain's CDR3 is CASLKGAGQGESPLHF. The chain combines TRBV6-1 with TRBJ1-6; the TRBD1 assignment by TCRdb is unverifiable without DNA. Germline CDR1 is MNHNS and CDR2 is SASEGT. This CDR3 is 16 amino acids long.

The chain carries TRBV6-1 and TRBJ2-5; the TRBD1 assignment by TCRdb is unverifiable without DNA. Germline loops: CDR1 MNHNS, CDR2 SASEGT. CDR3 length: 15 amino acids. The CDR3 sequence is CASRLRDTYQETQYF.